This T cell receptor beta chain was recovered during a study of T cell repertoires in cytomegalovirus infection. Study context: It was the public TCR beta signatures that indicated both CMV infection and matching HLA type.

This clonotype showed up just a few times. Its antigen is undetermined. The CDR3 covers 13 residues. Trimming removed 4 bases from V and 4 bases from J, with 8 bases in between. The germline V gene encodes CDR1 LNHDA and CDR2 SQIVND (reference sequence). Whole-study results and caveats: Accumulated public TCR beta family frequency recognized individuals carrying CMV together with the relevant HLA.

TCRdb re-analysed the reads in MiXCR, keeping a single row per CDR3 protein. The sample shows about 330,000 distinct CDR3 sequences, about 35% of them seen only once. V is TRBV19 and J is TRBJ1-5; D not certain. The TCR sequence derives from a human donor in good health (CMV status not recorded). Some clones in this sample may be carry-over from other donors' samples. The sequences come from cultured PBMCs, collected from culture after CMV antigen stimulation. Written as DNA, the CDR3 is TGTGCCAGTAGTACCAAGGTTAATCAGCCCCAGCATTTT. Amino acids: CASSTKVNQPQHF.